This T cell receptor beta chain was sequenced for a study of shared clonotypes between healthy human individuals. TCRdb keeps only in-frame clones here, not all; method: immunoSEQ multiplex PCR. The table has roughly 2.4 million clones, almost 96% seen once; the top ten hold 0.1% to 0.15%. Deletions cut 8 bases from V and 5 bases from J, with 18 bases between. CDR1 and CDR2 from the germline V gene are MRHNA and SNTAGT. The CDR3 covers 15 residues. This TCR was recovered from a man aged 18 to 29 in good health. Sequences were obtained from naive CD4+ T cells sorted from blood. Indicated subset: CD45RA+ positively selected. The chain joins TRBV6-4 to TRBJ2-2, with D tentatively TRBD1 or TRBD2 (5 bases each). This chain's CDR3 is CASPRSGARTGELFF. Here the CDR3 DNA reads TGTGCCAGCCCACGGTCCGGGGCTAGAACCGGGGAGCTGTTTTTT.